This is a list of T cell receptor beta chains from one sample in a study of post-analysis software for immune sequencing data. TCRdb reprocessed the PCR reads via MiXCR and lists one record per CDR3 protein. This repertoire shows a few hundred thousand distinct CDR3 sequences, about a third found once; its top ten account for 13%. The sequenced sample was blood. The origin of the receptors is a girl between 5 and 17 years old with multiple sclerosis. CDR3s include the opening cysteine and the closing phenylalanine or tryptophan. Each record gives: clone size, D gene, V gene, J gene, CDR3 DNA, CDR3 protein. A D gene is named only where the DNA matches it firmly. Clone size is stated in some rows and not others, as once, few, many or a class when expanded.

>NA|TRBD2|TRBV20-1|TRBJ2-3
TGCAGTGCTAGGGGGCGGGGGGGAGATACGCAGTATTTT
CSARGRGGDTQYF
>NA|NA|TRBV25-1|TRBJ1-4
TGTGCCAGCGGGGGACCGTTTAATGAAAGACTGTTTTTT
CASGGPFNERLFF
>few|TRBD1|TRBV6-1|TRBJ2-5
TGTGCCAGCAGTAAAGACCGGACAGGGGATGGGGAGACCCAGTACTTC
CASSKDRTGDGETQYF
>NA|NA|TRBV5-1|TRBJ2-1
TGCGCCAGCAGCGTGGGGCTAGGGGGTTGGAATGAGCAGTTCTTC
CASSVGLGGWNEQFF
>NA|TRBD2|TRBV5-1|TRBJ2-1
TGCGCCAGCAGCTTGGCGAGTCGGGGGGGCCAGGGTGAGCAGTTCTTC
CASSLASRGGQGEQFF
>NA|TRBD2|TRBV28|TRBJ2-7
TGTGCCAGCAGTTTAACTAGCGGGGGGGCCAAGGGCTTGGACTACGAGCAGTACTTC
CASSLTSGGAKGLDYEQYF
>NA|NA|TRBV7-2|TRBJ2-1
TGTGCCAGCAGCCCAGCCAAGGTCTCCTACAATGAGCAGTTCTTC
CASSPAKVSYNEQFF
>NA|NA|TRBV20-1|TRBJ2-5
TGCAGTGCTGGAAATCTCAGTTTGGAGACCCAGTACTTC
CSAGNLSLETQYF
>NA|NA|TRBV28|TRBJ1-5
TGTGCCAGCAGTCTCCTAGGGGAATTTGGCCAGCCCCAGCATTTT
CASSLLGEFGQPQHF
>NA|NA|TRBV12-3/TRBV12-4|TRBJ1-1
TGTGCCAGCAGTGATCCGGGGACTCGGAACACTGAAGCTTTCTTT
CASSDPGTRNTEAFF
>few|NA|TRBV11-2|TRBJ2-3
TGTGCCAGCAGCTTATGGCTAGTCGGGAGTAATACGCAGTATTTT
CASSLWLVGSNTQYF
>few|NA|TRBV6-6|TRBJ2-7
TGTGCCAGCAGCTACCCGAAATTCTACGAGCAGTACTTC
CASSYPKFYEQYF
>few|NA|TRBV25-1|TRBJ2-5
TGTGCCAGCAGTGGACCCGCAGAGACCCAGTACTTC
CASSGPAETQYF
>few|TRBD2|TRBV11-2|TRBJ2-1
TGTGCCAGCAGCTTAGTAATCTACGGACTAGGCAGTGAGCAGTTCTTC
CASSLVIYGLGSEQFF
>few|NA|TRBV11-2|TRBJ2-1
TGTGCCAGCAGCAACCTCGGGGTGAGCGATGAGCAGTTCTTC
CASSNLGVSDEQFF
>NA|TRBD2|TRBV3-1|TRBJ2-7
TGTGCCAGCAGCCAAGACGGCGGGGGCTACGAGCAGTACTTC
CASSQDGGGYEQYF
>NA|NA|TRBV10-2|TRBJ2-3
TGCGCCAGCAGTGAAGGAGTTAAAGATACGCAGTATTTT
CASSEGVKDTQYF
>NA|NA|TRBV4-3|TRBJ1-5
TGCGCCAGCAGCCCGACCAGGAATAGCAATCAGCCCCGGCATTTT
CASSPTRNSNQPRHF
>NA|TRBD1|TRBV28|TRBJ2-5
TGTGCCAGCAGTTCTCACCGGGACAGGCTAGGAGAAGGGGAGACCCAGTACTTC
CASSSHRDRLGEGETQYF
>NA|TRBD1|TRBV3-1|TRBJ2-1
TGTGCCAGCAGCCAAGATGGACAGGGGGCGGACAATGAGCAGTTCTTC
CASSQDGQGADNEQFF
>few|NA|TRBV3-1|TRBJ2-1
TGTGCCAGCAGCCAAGATCTAATGGGTGTCAGGAACTACTACAATGAGCAGTTCTTC
CASSQDLMGVRNYYNEQFF
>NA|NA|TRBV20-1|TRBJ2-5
TGCAGTGCTAGAGATGGACAGGGAGGGCAAGAGACCCAGTACTTC
CSARDGQGGQETQYF
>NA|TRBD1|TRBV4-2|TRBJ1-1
TGTGCCAGCAGCCAAGTGAGACAGGGCCCCTCTCTTAACACTGAAGCTTTCTTT
CASSQVRQGPSLNTEAFF
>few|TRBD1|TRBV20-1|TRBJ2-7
TGCAGTGCCATCACGGGCAGGGGGTCCTACGAGCAGTACTTC
CSAITGRGSYEQYF
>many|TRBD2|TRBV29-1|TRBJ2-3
TGCAGCGTTGAAGATCAGGCTAGCGGAACAGATACGCAGTATTTT
CSVEDQASGTDTQYF
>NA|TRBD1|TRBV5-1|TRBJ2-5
TGCGCCAGCAGGACAGGGGCTGGTGAGACCCAGTACTTC
CASRTGAGETQYF
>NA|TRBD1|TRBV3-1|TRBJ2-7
TGTGCCAGCAGCCGGACGGGACAGGGTTTCTACGAGCAGTACTTC
CASSRTGQGFYEQYF
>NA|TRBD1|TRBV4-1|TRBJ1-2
TGCGCCAGCAGTACATTACTCGACAGGGTAAACTATGGCTACACCTTC
CASSTLLDRVNYGYTF
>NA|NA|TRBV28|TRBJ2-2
TGTGCCAGCAGTTTTTCCGGGGGCTTCTTGAACACCGGGGAGCTGTTTTTT
CASSFSGGFLNTGELFF